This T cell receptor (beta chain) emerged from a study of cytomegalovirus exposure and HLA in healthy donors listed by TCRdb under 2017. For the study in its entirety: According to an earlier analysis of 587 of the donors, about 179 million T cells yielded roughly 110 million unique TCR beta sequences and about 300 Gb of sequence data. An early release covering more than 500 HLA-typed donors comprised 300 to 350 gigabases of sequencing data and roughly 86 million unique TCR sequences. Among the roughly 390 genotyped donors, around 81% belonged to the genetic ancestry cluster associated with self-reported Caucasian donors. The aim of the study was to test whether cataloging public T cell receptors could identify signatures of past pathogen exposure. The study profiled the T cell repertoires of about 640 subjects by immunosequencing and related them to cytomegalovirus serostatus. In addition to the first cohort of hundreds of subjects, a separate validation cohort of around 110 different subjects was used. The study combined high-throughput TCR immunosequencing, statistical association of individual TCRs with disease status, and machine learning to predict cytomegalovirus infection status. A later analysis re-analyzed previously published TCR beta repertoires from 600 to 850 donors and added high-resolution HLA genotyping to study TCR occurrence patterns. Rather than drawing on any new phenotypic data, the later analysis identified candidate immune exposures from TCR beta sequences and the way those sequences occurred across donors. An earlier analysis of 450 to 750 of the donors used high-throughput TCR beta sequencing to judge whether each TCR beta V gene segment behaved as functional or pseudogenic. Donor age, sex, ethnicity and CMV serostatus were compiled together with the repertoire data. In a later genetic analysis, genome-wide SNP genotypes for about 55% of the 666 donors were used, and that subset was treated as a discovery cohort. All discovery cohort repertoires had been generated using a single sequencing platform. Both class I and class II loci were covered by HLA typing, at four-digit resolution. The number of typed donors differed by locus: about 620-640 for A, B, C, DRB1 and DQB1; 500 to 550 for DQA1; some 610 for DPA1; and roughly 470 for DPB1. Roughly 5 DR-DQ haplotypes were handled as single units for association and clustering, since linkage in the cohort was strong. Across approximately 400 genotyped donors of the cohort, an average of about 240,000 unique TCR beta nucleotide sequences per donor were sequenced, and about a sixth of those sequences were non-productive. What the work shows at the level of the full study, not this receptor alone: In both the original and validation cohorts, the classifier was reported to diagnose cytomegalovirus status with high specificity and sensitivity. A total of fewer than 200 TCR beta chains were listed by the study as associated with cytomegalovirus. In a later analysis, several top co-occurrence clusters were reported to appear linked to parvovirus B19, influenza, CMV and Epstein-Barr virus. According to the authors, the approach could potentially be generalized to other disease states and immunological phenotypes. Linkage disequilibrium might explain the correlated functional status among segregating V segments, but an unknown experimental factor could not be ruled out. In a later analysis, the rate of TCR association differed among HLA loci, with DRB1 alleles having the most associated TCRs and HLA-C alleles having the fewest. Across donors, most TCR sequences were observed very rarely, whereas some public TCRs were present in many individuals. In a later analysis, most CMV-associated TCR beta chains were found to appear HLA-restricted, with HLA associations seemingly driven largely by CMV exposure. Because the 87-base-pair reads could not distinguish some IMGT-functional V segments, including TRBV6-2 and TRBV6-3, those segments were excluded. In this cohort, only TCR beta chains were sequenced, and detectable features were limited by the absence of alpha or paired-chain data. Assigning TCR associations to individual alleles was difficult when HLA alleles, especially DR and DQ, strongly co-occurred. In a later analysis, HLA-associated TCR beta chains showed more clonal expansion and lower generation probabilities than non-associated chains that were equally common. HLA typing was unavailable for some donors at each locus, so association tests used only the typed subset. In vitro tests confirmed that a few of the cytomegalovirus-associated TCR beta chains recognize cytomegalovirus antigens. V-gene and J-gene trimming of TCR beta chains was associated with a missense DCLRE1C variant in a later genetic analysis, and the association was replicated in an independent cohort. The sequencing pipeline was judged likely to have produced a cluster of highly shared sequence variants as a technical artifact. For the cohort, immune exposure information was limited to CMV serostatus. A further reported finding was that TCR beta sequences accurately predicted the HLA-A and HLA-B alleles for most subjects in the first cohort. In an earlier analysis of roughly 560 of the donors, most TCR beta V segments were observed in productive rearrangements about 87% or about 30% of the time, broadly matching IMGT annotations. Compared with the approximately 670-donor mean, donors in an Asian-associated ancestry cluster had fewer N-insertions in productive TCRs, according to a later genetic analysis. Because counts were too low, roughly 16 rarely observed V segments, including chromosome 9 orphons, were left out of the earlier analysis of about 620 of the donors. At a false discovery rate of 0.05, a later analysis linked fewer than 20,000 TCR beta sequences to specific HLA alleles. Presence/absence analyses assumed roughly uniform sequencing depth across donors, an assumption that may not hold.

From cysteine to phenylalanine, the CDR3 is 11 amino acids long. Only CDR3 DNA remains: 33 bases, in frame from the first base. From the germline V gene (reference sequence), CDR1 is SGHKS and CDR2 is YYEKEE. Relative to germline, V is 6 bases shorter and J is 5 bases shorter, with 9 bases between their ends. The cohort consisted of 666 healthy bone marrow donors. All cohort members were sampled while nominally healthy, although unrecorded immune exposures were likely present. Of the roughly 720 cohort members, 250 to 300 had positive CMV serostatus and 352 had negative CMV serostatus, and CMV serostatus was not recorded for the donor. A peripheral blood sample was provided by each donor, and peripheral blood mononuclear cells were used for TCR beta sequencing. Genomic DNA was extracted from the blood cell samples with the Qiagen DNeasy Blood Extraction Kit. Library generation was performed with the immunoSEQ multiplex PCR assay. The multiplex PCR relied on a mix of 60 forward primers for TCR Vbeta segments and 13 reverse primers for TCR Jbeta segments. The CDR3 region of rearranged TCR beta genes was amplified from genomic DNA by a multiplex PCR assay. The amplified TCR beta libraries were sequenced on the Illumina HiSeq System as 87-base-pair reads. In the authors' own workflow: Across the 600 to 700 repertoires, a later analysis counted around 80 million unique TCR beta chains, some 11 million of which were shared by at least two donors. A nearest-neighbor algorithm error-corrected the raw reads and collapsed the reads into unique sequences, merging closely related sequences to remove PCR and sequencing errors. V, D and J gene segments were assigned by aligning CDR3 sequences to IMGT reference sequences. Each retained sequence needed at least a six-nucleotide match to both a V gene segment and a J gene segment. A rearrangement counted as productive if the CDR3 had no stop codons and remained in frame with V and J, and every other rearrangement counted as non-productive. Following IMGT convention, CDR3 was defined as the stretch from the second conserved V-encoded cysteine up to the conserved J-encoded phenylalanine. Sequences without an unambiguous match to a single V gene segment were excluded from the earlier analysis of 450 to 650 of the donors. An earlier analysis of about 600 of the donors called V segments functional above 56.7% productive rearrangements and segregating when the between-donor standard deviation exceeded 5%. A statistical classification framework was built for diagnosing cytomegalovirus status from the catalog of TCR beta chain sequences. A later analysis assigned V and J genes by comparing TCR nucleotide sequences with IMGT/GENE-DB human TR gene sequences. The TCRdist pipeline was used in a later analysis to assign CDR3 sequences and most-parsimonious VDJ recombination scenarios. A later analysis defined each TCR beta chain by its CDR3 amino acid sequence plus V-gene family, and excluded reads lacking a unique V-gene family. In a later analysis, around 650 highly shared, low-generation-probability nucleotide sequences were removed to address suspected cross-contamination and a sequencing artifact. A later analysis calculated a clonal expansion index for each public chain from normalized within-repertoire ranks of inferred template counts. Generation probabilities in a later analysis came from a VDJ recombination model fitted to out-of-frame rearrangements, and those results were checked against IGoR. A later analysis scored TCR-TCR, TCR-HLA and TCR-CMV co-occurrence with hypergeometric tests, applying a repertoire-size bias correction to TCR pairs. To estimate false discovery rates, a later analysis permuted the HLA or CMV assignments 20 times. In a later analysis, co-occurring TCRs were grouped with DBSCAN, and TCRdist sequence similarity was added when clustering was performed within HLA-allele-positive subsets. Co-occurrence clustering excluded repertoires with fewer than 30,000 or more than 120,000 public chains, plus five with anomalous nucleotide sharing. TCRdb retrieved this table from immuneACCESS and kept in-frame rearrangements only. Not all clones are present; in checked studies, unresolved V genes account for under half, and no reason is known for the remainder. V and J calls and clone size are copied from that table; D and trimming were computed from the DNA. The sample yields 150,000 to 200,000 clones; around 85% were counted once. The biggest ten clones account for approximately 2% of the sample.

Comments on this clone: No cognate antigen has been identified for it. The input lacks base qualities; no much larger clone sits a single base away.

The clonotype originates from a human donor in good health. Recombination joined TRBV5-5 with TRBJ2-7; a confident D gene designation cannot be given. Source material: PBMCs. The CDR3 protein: CASILAHEQYF. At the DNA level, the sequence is TGTGCCAGCATATTAGCCCACGAGCAGTACTTC.